The clone carrying this T cell receptor (beta chain) was counted only a few times. The antigen is not known. The CDR3 has 13 amino acids. The ends were cut back, 1 base at V and 0 bases at J, with 6 bases in the middle. The V gene's germline CDR1 is GTSNPN and CDR2 SVGIG (reference sequence). This entry is derived from a study of vaccination effects on CD4 cells after COVID-19. The wider study: Some 2 million PBMC were seeded per well and grown in the presence of about 10 IU/ml IL-2 and around 10 ug/ml peptides.

The culture ran for approximately 10 days before CD4+ T cells were isolated. Everyone in the study got two shots of either the BNT162b2 or mRNA-1273 vaccine. Study-wide points: Healthy vaccinees showed cross-reactivity with common cold coronaviruses in only 1 of 255 vaccine-induced clones. In the late period after vaccination, infection- and vaccine-induced clones contracted markedly.

Clones were read by immunoSEQ multiplex PCR, and TCRdb kept only the in-frame ones, dropping some. Of about 40,000 clones in the sample, 65% to 75% were seen once. The rearrangement joins TRBV30 to TRBJ1-2; no reliable D call. The material was CD4+ T cells from PBMCs cultured without peptide, obtained after COVID-19 vaccination. This TCR came from a human donor who received a COVID-19 vaccine. CDR3 bases: TGTGCCTGGAGTGACCAGGCTAACTATGGCTACACCTTC. Translating it yields CAWSDQANYGYTF.